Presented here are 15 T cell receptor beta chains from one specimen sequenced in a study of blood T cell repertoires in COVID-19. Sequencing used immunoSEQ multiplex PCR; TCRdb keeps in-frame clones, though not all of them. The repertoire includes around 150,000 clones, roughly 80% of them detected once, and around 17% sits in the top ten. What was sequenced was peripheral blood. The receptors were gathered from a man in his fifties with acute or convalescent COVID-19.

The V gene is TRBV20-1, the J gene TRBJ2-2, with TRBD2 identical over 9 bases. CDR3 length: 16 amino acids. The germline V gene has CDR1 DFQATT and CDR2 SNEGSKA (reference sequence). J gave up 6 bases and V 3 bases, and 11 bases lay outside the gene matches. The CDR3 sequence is CSASDRASGDPGELFF. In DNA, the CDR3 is TGCAGTGCTAGTGACCGAGCTAGCGGGGATCCCGGGGAGCTGTTTTTT.

CDR3 region: CAWSSGGGQPQHF. DNA for the CDR3: TGTGCCTGGAGTTCGGGGGGCGGTCAGCCCCAGCATTTT. The J gene is TRBJ1-5, the V gene TRBV30, with a tentative D call TRBD1 (6 bases). Per germline, CDR1 GTSNPN and CDR2 SVGIG (reference sequence). V shed 2 bases and J shed 6 bases, with 11 bases lying between them. This CDR3 is 13 amino acids long.

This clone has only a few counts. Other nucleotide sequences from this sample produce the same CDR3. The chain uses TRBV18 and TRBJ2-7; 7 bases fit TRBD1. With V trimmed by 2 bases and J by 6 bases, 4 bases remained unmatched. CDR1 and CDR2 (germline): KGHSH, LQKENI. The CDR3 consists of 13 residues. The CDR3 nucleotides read TGTGCCAGCTCACCAATAAAGGGGGCCGAGCAGTACGTC. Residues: CASSPIKGAEQYV.

CDR3 DNA: TGTGCCAGCAGCGGCGACAGGGGAACTGAAGCTTTCTTT. Residues: CASSGDRGTEAFF. The chain carries TRBV7-2 and TRBJ1-1; 8 positions agree with TRBD1. The CDR3 runs 13 residues. Trimming took 5 bases from V and 5 from J; bases not matched to a gene: 4. Germline V gives CDR1 SGHTA, CDR2 FQGNSA.

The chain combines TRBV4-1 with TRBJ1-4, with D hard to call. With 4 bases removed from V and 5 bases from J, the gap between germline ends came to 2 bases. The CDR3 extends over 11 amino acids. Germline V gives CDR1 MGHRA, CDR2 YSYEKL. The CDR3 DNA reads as TGCGCCAGCAGCCTAAATGAAAAACTGTTTTTT. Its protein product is CASSLNEKLFF.

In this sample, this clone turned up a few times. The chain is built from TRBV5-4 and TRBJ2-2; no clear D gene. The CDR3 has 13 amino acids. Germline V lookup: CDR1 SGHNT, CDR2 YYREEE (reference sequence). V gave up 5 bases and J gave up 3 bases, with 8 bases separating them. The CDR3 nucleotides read TGTGCCAGCAGTATTACGGACACCGGGGAGCTGTTTTTT. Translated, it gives CASSITDTGELFF.

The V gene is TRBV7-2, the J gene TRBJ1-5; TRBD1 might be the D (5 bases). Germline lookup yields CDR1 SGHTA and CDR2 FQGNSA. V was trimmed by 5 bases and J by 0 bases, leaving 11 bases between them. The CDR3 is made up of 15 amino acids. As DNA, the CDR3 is TGTGCCAGCAGCCGCGACAGATATAGCAATCAGCCCCAGCATTTT. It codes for CASSRDRYSNQPQHF.

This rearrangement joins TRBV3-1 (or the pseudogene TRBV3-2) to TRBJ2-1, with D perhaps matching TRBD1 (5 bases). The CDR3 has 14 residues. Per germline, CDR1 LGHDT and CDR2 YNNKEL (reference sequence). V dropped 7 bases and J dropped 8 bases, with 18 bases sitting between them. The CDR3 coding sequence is TGTGCCAGCACTAAGGACGGGTTAGGGGATGAGCAGTTCTTC. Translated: CASTKDGLGDEQFF.

CDR3 sequence: CASSYSPGGYGYTF. In DNA, the CDR3 is TGTGCCAGCAGTTACTCGCCCGGAGGATATGGCTACACCTTC. This sequence joins TRBV6-5 and TRBJ1-2; D is undetermined. The V and J ends lost 0 bases and 5 bases respectively, with 10 bases between them. This CDR3 has 14 amino acids. Germline-derived CDR1 and CDR2 are MNHEY and SVGAGI.

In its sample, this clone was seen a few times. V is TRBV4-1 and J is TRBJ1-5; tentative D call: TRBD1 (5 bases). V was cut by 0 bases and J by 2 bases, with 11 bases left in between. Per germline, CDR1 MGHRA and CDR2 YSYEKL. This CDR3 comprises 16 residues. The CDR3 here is CASSQDGGLGNQPQHF. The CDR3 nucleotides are TGCGCCAGCAGCCAAGACGGGGGGTTGGGCAATCAGCCCCAGCATTTT.

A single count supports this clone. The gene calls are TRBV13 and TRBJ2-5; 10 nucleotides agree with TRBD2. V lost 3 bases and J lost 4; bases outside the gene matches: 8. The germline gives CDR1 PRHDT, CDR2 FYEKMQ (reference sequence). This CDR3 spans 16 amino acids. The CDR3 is CASSLTSGPSGETQYF. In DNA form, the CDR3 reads TGTGCCAGCAGCTTGACTAGCGGGCCCTCGGGAGAGACCCAGTACTTC.

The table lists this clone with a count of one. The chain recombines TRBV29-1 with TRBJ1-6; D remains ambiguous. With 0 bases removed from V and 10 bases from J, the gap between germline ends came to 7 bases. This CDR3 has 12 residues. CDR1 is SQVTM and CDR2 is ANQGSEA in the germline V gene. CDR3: CSVEERGSPLHF. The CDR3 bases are TGCAGCGTTGAAGAAAGAGGGTCACCCCTCCACTTT.

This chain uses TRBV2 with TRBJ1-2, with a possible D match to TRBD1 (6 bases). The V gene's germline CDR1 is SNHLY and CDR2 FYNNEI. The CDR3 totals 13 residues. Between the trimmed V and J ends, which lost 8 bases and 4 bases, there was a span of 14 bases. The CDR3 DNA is TGTGCCAGCGCGGCGGGGGCGGGCTATGGCTACACCTTC. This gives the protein CASAAGAGYGYTF.

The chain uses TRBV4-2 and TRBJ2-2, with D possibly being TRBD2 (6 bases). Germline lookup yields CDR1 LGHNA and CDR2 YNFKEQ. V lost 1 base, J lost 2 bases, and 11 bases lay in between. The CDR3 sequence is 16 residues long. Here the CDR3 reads CASSQVGGTNTGELFF. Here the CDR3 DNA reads TGTGCCAGCAGCCAAGTCGGCGGGACCAACACCGGGGAGCTGTTTTTT.

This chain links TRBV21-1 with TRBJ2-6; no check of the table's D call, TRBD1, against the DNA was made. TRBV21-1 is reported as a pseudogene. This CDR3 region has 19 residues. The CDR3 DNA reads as TGTGCCAGCAGACAGAAAGGCGGACAGAAGCAGTCTGGGGCCAACGTCCTGACTTTC. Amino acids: CASRQKGGQKQSGANVLTF.